These 13 T cell receptor beta chains were all obtained from the same sample, sequenced in a study of Graves' ophthalmopathy and Graves' hyperthyroidism. Investigators amplified TCR beta CDR3 regions from RNA transcripts. HTBI-primed RT-PCR formed the first round, and a multiplex PCR formed the second. TCRdb independently ran MiXCR on the multiplex PCR reads; one entry per CDR3 protein. The data hold around 520,000 distinct CDR3 sequences, with about 40% observed a single time. The sample taken for sequencing was peripheral blood or thyroid tissue (not recorded which). The receptors were sampled from an adult man with Graves' hyperthyroidism.

The DNA of the CDR3 is TGTGCCAGCTCACCAGCTTTAGGGGGCACTGAAGCTTTCTTT. Its translation: CASSPALGGTEAFF. The J gene is TRBJ1-1, the V gene TRBV18, with D possibly matching TRBD1 (6 bases). This CDR3 is built from 14 residues. V shed 2 bases and J shed 4 bases, with 11 bases lying between them. Germline V gene sequence: CDR1 KGHSH, CDR2 LQKENI.

Concerning this clonotype itself: One end of the junction fails to match germline, which may point to a read error. The chain combines TRBV7-8 with TRBJ1-4; D possibly corresponds to TRBD1 (5 bases). The CDR3 totals 16 residues. Germline V gives CDR1 SGHVS, CDR2 FQNEAQ. The CDR3 loop is CASSLVGQRTNEELSF. CDR3 nucleotide sequence: TGTGCCAGCAGCTTAGTGGGGCAGAGGACTAATGAAGAACTGTCTTTT. The full variable domain, with the rest looked up from reference TRBV7-8 and TRBJ1-4, is GAGVSQSPRYKVAKRGQDVALRCDPISGHVSLFWYQQALGQGPEFLTYFQNEAQLDKSGLPSDRFFAERPEGSVSTLKIQRTQQEDSAVYLCASSLVGQRTNEELSFGSGTQLSVL.

The chain couples TRBV7-9 to TRBJ2-3, with D tentatively TRBD2 (6 bases). CDR1 SEHNR and CDR2 FQNEAQ come from the germline V gene (reference sequence). CDR3 size: 13 residues. V was cut by 1 base and J by 5 bases, with 7 bases left in between. This CDR3 is CASSLVGGDTQYF. The CDR3 region has the DNA TGTGCCAGCAGCTTAGTGGGGGGAGATACGCAGTATTTT.

The rearrangement links TRBV5-1 to TRBJ2-5, with 8 bases matching TRBD2. Germline V CDR1 and CDR2: SGHRS, YFSETQ. The ends lost 1 base at V and 4 bases at J; junction bases unmatched: 9. This CDR3 is built from 16 residues. DNA of the CDR3: TGCGCCAGCAGCTTGTTCGGTAGCGGGATTGGAGAGACCCAGTACTTC. Translated: CASSLFGSGIGETQYF.

About this clonotype: Possible read error: a much larger clone is one base away. The V call is TRBV12-3 or TRBV12-4, the J call TRBJ1-1; maybe TRBD1 (6 bases). V was trimmed by 3 bases and J by 4 bases, leaving 15 bases between them. The CDR3 spans 15 residues. DNA for the CDR3: TGTGCCAGCAGTTTTTGGGGGGCTTTGAGCACTGAAGCTTTCTTT. Its protein product is CASSFWGALSTEAFF.

There are many counts of this clonotype. CDR3 amino acids: CASLLAGGGGETQYF. The CDR3 DNA reads as TGTGCCAGCCTACTAGCGGGGGGCGGCGGAGAGACCCAGTACTTC. The chain uses TRBV12-3 or TRBV12-4 and TRBJ2-5, with 12 nucleotides matching TRBD2. V shed 8 bases, J shed 4 bases, and the junction held 8 bases outside the gene matches. CDR3 length: 15 residues.

This clonotype was picked up a small number of times. The chain recombines TRBV12-3 or TRBV12-4 with TRBJ1-1; 9 nucleotides match TRBD1. The CDR3 is 16 residues long. V lost 5 bases to trimming and J lost 6 bases; unmatched junction nucleotides: 13. The CDR3 region is CASSRASGQGTAEAFF. As DNA, the CDR3 is TGTGCCAGCAGTCGCGCTTCGGGACAGGGAACCGCTGAAGCTTTCTTT.

The V and J genes are TRBV19 and TRBJ2-7; 10 bases map to TRBD2. V was clipped by 9 bases and J by 6 bases; unmatched bases: 8. There are 13 residues in the CDR3. Germline V gene lookup returns CDR1 LNHDA and CDR2 SQIVND (reference sequence). In DNA form, the CDR3 reads TGTGCCAGCGCTAGCGGGAGCAATCGCGAGCAGTACTTC. It translates to CASASGSNREQYF.

The chain employs TRBV20-1 and TRBJ2-7, with D uncertain. The V and J ends lost 5 bases and 2 bases respectively, with 10 bases between them. Germline lookup yields CDR1 DFQATT and CDR2 SNEGSKA (reference sequence). The CDR3 length is 12 residues. The CDR3 region is CSASTATYEQYF. CDR3 DNA: TGCAGTGCTTCTACGGCGACCTACGAGCAGTACTTC.

Turning to this clonotype: Just one base apart from a much larger clone, this may be a read error. The rearrangement links TRBV5-1 to TRBJ1-1; TRBD1 might be the D (5 bases). Per germline, CDR1 SGHRS and CDR2 YFSETQ. This CDR3 is built from 14 residues. The germline V and J ends were trimmed by 7 bases and 5 bases, with 18 bases remaining between them. CDR3 bases: TGCGCCAGCGGCCTGGGGGGTCGGAAGACTGAAGCTTTCTTT. It specifies CASGLGGRKTEAFF.

V usage is TRBV7-2 and J usage is TRBJ1-5; D unclear. The germline V gene encodes CDR1 SGHTA and CDR2 FQGNSA. The CDR3 has 13 amino acids. Trimming stripped 5 bases from V and 1 base from J, with 6 bases between. The CDR3 region is CASSIRSNQPQHF. DNA of the CDR3: TGTGCCAGCAGCATACGGAGCAATCAGCCCCAGCATTTT.

This clonotype was seen at least ten times. The genes are TRBV11-2 and TRBJ2-7; 11 positions agree with TRBD2. Germline V gene data show CDR1 as SGHAT and CDR2 as FQNNGV. This CDR3 contains 15 residues. The J segment lost 4 bases and the V segment lost 1 base, leaving 3 bases of the junction unmatched. CDR3 nucleotides: TGTGCCAGCAGCTTAGCGCCTAGCGGGAGGTACGAGCAGTACTTC. Translating it yields CASSLAPSGRYEQYF.

This clonotype showed up many times. DNA for the CDR3: TGCAGCGTCGAGAGGACAGGAGGCTACACCTTC. Its translation is CSVERTGGYTF. V is TRBV29-1 and J is TRBJ1-2; 7 bases match TRBD1. This CDR3 region has 11 residues. Per the germline V gene, CDR1 is SQVTM and CDR2 is ANQGSEA. The V segment lost 6 bases and the J segment 8 bases; nucleotides outside the gene matches: 6.